What follows are 16 T cell receptor beta chains derived from one specimen sequenced in a study of OX40 agonist ivuxolimab in advanced cancers. Method: immunoSEQ multiplex PCR; TCRdb's copy keeps in-frame clones and lacks some. The table records around 80,000 clones, more than 85% of them present only once. Sequenced material: CD4+ or CD8+ T cells sorted from blood, taken in a trial of the OX40 agonist ivuxolimab. These receptors were taken from an adult with an advanced solid tumor such as melanoma, head and neck, liver or kidney cancer.

The rearrangement uses TRBV6-1 and TRBJ2-7, with D possibly being TRBD2 (5 bases). From germline, CDR1 is MNHNS and CDR2 SASEGT. The germline V and J ends were trimmed by 2 bases and 7 bases, with 12 bases remaining between them. This CDR3 is built from 13 residues. The CDR3 nucleotides are TGTGCCAGCAGTGAACCCGGGAATGGTGAGCAGTACGTC. Its protein product is CASSEPGNGEQYV.

This rearrangement joins TRBV10-2 to TRBJ2-5; the match to TRBD2 covers 7 bases. The V gene's germline CDR1 is WSHSY and CDR2 SAAADI. The CDR3 totals 15 residues. V lost 2 bases, J lost 4 bases, and 7 bases stayed unmatched. The CDR3 loop reads CASSEGRGRVETQYF. CDR3 bases: TGCGCCAGCAGTGAGGGGCGGGGGAGGGTAGAGACCCAGTACTTC.

V and J are TRBV5-1 and TRBJ2-1; either TRBD1 or TRBD2 may supply D (6 bases each). From germline, CDR1 is SGHRS and CDR2 YFSETQ. With 2 bases removed from V and 6 bases from J, the gap between germline ends came to 21 bases. CDR3 length equals 17 residues. The CDR3 nucleotides are TGCGCCAGCAGCTTAGGCCCTTCGGGGGCGACGGGCAATGAGCAGTTCTTC. Translated, it gives CASSLGPSGATGNEQFF.

In DNA, the CDR3 is TGCAGCGTTGAAGATCGAGGGACTAGGGGGAATGAGCAGTTCTTC. Translating gives CSVEDRGTRGNEQFF. The chain uses TRBV29-1 and TRBJ2-1, with 8 bases identical to TRBD2. The CDR3 contains 15 residues. The germline gives CDR1 SQVTM, CDR2 ANQGSEA. Losses at the gene ends were 0 bases for V and 7 bases for J; bases not matched to a gene: 8.

CDR3 residues: CASSRAEVYNEQFF. The DNA of the CDR3 is TGTGCCAGCAGTCGAGCGGAAGTCTACAATGAGCAGTTCTTC. V gene TRBV2 combines with J gene TRBJ2-1, with D tentatively TRBD2 (5 bases). The CDR3 contains 14 residues. CDR1 SNHLY and CDR2 FYNNEI come from the germline V gene. Trimming took 5 bases from V and 3 from J, leaving 11 bases between them.

The rearrangement joins TRBV12-5 to TRBJ2-7; D might be TRBD2 (6 bases). This CDR3 contains 13 residues. V was trimmed by 7 bases and J by 0 bases, leaving 10 bases between them. Germline V gene data show CDR1 as LGHNT and CDR2 as FRNRAP. Here the CDR3 reads CASVPGSSYEQYV. CDR3 bases: TGTGCTAGTGTCCCCGGGAGCTCCTACGAGCAGTACGTC.

V gene TRBV7-6 combines with J gene TRBJ1-5, with D uncertain. This CDR3 spans 13 amino acids. Germline V gives CDR1 SGHVS, CDR2 FNYEAQ. V gave up 5 bases and J gave up 6 bases, with 11 bases separating them. DNA for the CDR3: TGTGCCAGCAGCCACCAGCCTTTTCAGCCCCAGCATTTT. It translates to CASSHQPFQPQHF. The full variable domain, completed using reference TRBV7-6 and TRBJ1-5, is GAGVSQSPRYKVTKRGQDVALRCDPISGHVSLYWYRQALGQGPEFLTYFNYEAQQDKSGLPNDRFSAERPEGSISTLTIQRTEQRDSAMYRCASSHQPFQPQHFGDGTRLSIL.

This clone was seen more than once but under ten times. This chain connects TRBV4-2 to TRBJ1-6, with D possibly TRBD1 on 5 matching bases. The CDR3 sequence is 15 residues long. V was trimmed by 0 bases and J by 7 bases, leaving 10 bases between them. Per the germline V gene, CDR1 is LGHNA and CDR2 is YNFKEQ. The CDR3, as DNA: TGTGCCAGCAGCCAAGAAAGACAGCTAAATTCACCCCTCCACTTT. It yields the protein CASSQERQLNSPLHF.

J is TRBJ1-1 and V is TRBV7-3, with unresolved D. This CDR3 region has 14 residues. The V and J ends lost 4 bases and 1 base respectively, with 10 bases between them. Germline lookup yields CDR1 SGHTA and CDR2 FQGTGA. The CDR3 spells CASSSGLANTEAFF. CDR3 coding DNA: TGTGCCAGCAGCTCAGGATTAGCGAACACTGAAGCTTTCTTT. The full variable domain, rest sourced from reference TRBV7-3 and TRBJ1-1, is GAGVSQTPSNKVTEKGKYVELRCDPISGHTALYWYRQSLGQGPEFLIYFQGTGAADDSGLPNDRFFAVRPEGSVSTLKIQRTERGDSAVYLCASSSGLANTEAFFGQGTRLTVV.

This rearrangement joins TRBV5-4 to TRBJ2-5; 8 nucleotides line up with TRBD2. The CDR3 is 15 residues long. Germline CDR1 is SGHNT and CDR2 is YYREEE (reference sequence). Trimming cost V 2 bases and J 5 bases; bases outside gene matches: 8. The CDR3 DNA sequence: TGTGCCAGCAGCTTTAACGGGGGGGCGCAGGAGACCCAGTACTTC. Translated, it gives CASSFNGGAQETQYF.

The chain uses TRBV9 and TRBJ2-3, with TRBD2 matching over 11 bases. V shed 2 bases and J 2 bases; nucleotides not matched to a gene: 4. The CDR3 covers 16 residues. CDR1 and CDR2 from the germline V gene are SGDLS and YYNGEE. The CDR3 DNA reads TGTGCCAGCAGCGTCTCTAGCGGGGGGCACACAGATACGCAGTATTTT. Its protein product is CASSVSSGGHTDTQYF.

CDR3 nucleotide sequence: TGTGCCAGTAGTATAGGGAACAGCTATGGCTACACCTTC. Translating it yields CASSIGNSYGYTF. The rearrangement uses TRBV19 and TRBJ1-2; D is unclear. This CDR3 contains 13 residues. V lost 1 base and J 4 bases, leaving 7 bases between the germline ends. Per germline, CDR1 LNHDA and CDR2 SQIVND (reference sequence).

This chain links TRBV4-3 with TRBJ2-7, with a tentative D call TRBD1 (5 bases). Trimming shortened V by 0 bases and J by 3 bases, and 12 bases separated the two germline ends. The germline V gene encodes CDR1 LGHNA and CDR2 YSLEER. The CDR3 is 15 residues long. DNA of the CDR3: TGCGCCAGCAGCCAAGAAGGTCAGGGCCTCTACGAGCAGTACTTC. Translating gives CASSQEGQGLYEQYF.

V gene TRBV9 combines with J gene TRBJ2-5, with D possibly matching TRBD1 (6 bases). V dropped 3 bases and J dropped 4 bases, with 13 bases sitting between them. Germline V lookup: CDR1 SGDLS, CDR2 YYNGEE. The CDR3 is 14 residues long. DNA for the CDR3: TGTGCCAGCAGCGGGGGACAACTCGGAGAGACCCAGTACTTC. Its protein product is CASSGGQLGETQYF.

The sample holds a few counts of this clone. The chain joins TRBV30 to TRBJ1-4, with D maybe TRBD1 (6 bases). The CDR3 length is 13 residues. The V end was cut by 6 bases, the J end by 4 bases, with 12 bases between. The germline CDR1 and CDR2 sequences are GTSNPN and SVGIG (reference sequence). The CDR3 DNA follows: TGTGCCTGCCCGGACAGAGGTAATGAAAAACTGTTTTTT. Residues: CACPDRGNEKLFF.

This rearrangement joins TRBV19 to TRBJ1-6, with TRBD1 matching 8 bases. Trimming cost V 9 bases and J 9 bases; bases outside gene matches: 7. From germline, CDR1 is LNHDA and CDR2 SQIVND (reference sequence). CDR3 size: 13 residues. The CDR3 spells CASSGQEISPLHF. CDR3 nucleotides: TGTGCCAGCTCGGGACAGGAAATTTCACCCCTCCACTTT.